This TCR beta chain is from a study of spatial heterogeneity in lung cancer. The study, taken as a whole, reports: Nonsynonymous mutation counts, ubiquitous and regional, were tracked by the respective counts of ubiquitous and regional expanded TCRs. It was found that expanded intratumoral alpha and beta TCR counts tracked tumor mutation counts.

TCRdb re-derived calls from the 5' RACE reads in MiXCR, one entry per CDR3 protein. The sample holds over 8,500 distinct CDR3 sequences, around 15% seen once. Germline V lookup: CDR1 MNHEY, CDR2 SVGAGI. V shed 0 bases and J shed 8 bases, with 2 bases lying between them. This CDR3 is built from 11 residues. Time point: sample taken at primary tumor resection. The donors comprised 70 to 85 untreated early-stage non-small cell lung cancer patients. A remark on this clonotype: The antigen remains unidentified.

Sequencing was performed on lung tumor tissue, taken at surgery. The chain has TRBV6-5 and TRBJ2-1, with D unresolved. This TCR derives from a male donor with early-stage non-small cell lung cancer. As DNA, the CDR3 is TGTGCCAGCAGTTACTCCTATGAGCAGTTCTTC. The encoded protein is CASSYSYEQFF.